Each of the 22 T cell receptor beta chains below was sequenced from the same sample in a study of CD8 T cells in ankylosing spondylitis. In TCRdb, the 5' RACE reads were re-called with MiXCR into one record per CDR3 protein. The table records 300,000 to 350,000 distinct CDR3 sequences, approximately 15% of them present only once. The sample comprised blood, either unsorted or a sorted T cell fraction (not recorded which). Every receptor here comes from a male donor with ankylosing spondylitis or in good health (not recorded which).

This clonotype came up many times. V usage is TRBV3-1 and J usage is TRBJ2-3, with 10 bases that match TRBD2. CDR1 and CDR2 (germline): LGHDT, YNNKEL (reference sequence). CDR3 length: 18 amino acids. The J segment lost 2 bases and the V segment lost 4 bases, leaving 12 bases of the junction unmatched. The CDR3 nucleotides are TGTGCCAGCAGCCCTCGCTTTTCTAGCGGGGGATACACAGATACGCAGTATTTT. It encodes CASSPRFSSGGYTDTQYF.

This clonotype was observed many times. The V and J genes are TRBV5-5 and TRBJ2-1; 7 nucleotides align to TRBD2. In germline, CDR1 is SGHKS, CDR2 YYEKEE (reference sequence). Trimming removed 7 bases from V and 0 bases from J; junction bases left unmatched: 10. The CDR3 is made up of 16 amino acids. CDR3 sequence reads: CASSREGGSSYNEQFF. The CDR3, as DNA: TGTGCCAGCTCCCGAGAGGGCGGGAGCTCCTACAATGAGCAGTTCTTC. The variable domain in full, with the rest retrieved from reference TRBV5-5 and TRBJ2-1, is DAGVTQSPTHLIKTRGQQVTLRCSPISGHKSVSWYQQVLGQGPQFIFQYYEKEERGRGNFPDRFSARQFPNYSSELNVNALLLGDSALYLCASSREGGSSYNEQFFGPGTRLTVL.

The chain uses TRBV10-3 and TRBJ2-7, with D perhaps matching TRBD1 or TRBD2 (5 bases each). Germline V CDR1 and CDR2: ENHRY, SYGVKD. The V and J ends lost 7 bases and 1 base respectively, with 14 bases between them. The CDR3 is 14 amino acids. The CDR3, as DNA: TGTGCCATCAAATTCGGGGCTCAATCCTACGAGCAGTACTTC. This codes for CAIKFGAQSYEQYF.

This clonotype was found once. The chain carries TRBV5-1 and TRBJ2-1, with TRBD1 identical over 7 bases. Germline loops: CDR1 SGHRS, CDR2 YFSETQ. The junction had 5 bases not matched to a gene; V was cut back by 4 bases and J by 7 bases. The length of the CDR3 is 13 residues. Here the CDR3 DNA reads TGCGCCAGCAGCCAGAGACAGGGAAATGAGCAGTTCTTC. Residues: CASSQRQGNEQFF.

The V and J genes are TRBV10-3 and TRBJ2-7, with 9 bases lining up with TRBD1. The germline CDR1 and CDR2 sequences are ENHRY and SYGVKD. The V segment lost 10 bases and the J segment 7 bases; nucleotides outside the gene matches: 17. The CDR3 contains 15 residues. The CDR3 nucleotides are TGTGCCACCTTTTACTTGGGGGGACAGGGAGGAGAGCAGTACTTC. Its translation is CATFYLGGQGGEQYF.

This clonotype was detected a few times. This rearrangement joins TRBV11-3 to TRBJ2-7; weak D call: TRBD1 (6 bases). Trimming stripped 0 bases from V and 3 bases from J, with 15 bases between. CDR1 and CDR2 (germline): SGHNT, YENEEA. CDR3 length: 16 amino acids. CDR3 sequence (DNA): TGTGCCAGCAGCTTAGATTCTGTGCAGGGGATCTACGAGCAGTACTTC. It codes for CASSLDSVQGIYEQYF.

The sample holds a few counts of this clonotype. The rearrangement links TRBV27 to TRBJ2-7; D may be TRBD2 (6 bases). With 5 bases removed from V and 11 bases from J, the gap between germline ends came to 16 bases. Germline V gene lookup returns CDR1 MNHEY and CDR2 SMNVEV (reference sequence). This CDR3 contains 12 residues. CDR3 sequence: CASSTSGVTEYF. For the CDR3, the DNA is TGTGCCAGCAGTACCTCGGGGGTGACGGAGTACTTC.

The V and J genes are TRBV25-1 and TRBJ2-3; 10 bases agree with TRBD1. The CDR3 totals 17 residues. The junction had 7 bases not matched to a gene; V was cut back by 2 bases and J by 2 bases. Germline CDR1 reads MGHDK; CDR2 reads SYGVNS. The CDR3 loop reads CASSESPGQGFTDTQYF. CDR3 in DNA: TGTGCCAGCAGTGAAAGTCCGGGACAGGGGTTCACAGATACGCAGTATTTT.

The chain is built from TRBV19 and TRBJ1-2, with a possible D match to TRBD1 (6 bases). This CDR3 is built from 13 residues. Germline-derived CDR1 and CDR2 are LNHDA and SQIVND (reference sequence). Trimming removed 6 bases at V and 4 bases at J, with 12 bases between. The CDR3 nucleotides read TGTGCCAGTAGCCACGGGGGGGCCTATGGCTACACCTTC. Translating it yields CASSHGGAYGYTF. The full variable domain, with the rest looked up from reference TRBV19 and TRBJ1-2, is DGGITQSPKYLFRKEGQNVTLSCEQNLNHDAMYWYRQDPGQGLRLIYYSQIVNDFQKGDIAEGYSVSREKKESFPLTVTSAQKNPTAFYLCASSHGGAYGYTFGSGTRLTVV.

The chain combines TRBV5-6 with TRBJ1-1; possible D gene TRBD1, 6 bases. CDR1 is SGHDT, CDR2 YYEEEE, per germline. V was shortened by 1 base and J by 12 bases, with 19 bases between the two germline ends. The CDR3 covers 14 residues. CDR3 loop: CASSLLSGALATFF. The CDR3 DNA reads TGTGCCAGCAGCTTGTTATCAGGGGCGCTTGCGACTTTCTTT.

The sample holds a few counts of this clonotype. In DNA form, the CDR3 reads TGTGCCAGCAGTTTAGCGCTTGGCCCCCAGTACTTC. It translates to CASSLALGPQYF. The chain is built from TRBV12-3 or TRBV12-4 and TRBJ2-7; no definite D call. The CDR3 runs to 12 residues. Trimming removed 0 bases at V and 10 bases at J, with 10 bases between.

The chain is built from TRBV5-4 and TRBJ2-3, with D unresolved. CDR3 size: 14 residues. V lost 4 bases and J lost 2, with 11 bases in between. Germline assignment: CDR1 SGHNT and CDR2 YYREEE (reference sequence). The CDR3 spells CASSLRRYTDTQYF. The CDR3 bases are TGTGCCAGCAGCCTACGGCGGTACACAGATACGCAGTATTTT.

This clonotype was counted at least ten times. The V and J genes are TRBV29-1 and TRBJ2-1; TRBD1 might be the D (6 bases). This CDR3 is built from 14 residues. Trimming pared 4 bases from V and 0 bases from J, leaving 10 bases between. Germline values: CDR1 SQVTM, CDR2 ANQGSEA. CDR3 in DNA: TGCAGCGTTGTCGGGACACGCTCCTACAATGAGCAGTTCTTC. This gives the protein CSVVGTRSYNEQFF.

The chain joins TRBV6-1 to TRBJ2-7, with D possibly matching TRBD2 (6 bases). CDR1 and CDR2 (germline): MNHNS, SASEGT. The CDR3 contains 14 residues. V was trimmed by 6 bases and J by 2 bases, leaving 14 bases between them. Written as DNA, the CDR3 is TGTGCCAGCAGGCCCCTAGCGCATACCTACGAGCAGTACTTC. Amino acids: CASRPLAHTYEQYF.

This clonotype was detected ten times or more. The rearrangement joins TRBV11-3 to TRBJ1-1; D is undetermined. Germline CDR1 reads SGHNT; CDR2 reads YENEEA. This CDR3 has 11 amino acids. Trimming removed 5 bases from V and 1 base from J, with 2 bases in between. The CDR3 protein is CASSPNTEAFF. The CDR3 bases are TGTGCCAGCAGCCCGAACACTGAAGCTTTCTTT.

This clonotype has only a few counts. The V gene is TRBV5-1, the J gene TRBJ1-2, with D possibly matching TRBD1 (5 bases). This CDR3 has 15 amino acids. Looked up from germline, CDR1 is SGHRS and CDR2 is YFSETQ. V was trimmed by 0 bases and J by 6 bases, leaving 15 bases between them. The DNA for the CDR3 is TGCGCCAGCAGCTTGGGCCCCGGGACGACTGATGGCTACACCTTC. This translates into CASSLGPGTTDGYTF.

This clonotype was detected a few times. The CDR3 DNA reads as TGTGCCAGCCGCCCCCTTGCTGGGAGTGAAGCTTTCTTT. This translates into CASRPLAGSEAFF. The chain couples TRBV19 to TRBJ1-1; no clear D. The germline V gene encodes CDR1 LNHDA and CDR2 SQIVND (reference sequence). The CDR3 contains 13 residues. The ends were cut back, 9 bases at V and 7 bases at J, with 18 bases in the middle. Full variable domain (rest looked up from reference TRBV19 and TRBJ1-1): DGGITQSPKYLFRKEGQNVTLSCEQNLNHDAMYWYRQDPGQGLRLIYYSQIVNDFQKGDIAEGYSVSREKKESFPLTVTSAQKNPTAFYLCASRPLAGSEAFFGQGTRLTVV.

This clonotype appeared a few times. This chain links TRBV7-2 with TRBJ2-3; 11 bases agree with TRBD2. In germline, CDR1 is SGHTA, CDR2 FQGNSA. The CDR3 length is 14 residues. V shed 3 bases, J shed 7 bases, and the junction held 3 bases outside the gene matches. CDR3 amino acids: CASSLMTSGNTQYF. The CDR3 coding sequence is TGTGCCAGCAGCTTGATGACTAGCGGGAATACGCAGTATTTT. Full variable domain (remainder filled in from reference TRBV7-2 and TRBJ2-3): GAGVSQSPSNKVTEKGKDVELRCDPISGHTALYWYRQSLGQGLEFLIYFQGNSAPDKSGLPSDRFSAERTGGSVSTLTIQRTQQEDSAVYLCASSLMTSGNTQYFGPGTRLTVL.

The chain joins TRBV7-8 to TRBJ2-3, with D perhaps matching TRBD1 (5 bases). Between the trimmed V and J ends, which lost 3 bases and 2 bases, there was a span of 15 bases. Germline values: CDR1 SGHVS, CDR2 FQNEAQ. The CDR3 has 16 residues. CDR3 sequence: CASSFSGLRYTDTQYF. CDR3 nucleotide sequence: TGTGCCAGCAGCTTTTCAGGGCTACGCTACACAGATACGCAGTATTTT.

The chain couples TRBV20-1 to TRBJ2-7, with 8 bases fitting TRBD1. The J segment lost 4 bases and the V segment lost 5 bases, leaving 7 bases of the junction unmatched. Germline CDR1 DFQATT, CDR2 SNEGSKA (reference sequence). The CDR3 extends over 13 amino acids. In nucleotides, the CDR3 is TGCAGTGCTGCGGGACAGGCTATTTACGAGCAGTACTTC. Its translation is CSAAGQAIYEQYF.

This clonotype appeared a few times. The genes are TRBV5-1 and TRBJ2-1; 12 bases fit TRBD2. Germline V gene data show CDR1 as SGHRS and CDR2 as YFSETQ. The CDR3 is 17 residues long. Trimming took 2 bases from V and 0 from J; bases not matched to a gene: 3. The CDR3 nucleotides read TGCGCCAGCAGCTTACGGACTAGCGGGAACTCCTACAATGAGCAGTTCTTC. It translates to CASSLRTSGNSYNEQFF.

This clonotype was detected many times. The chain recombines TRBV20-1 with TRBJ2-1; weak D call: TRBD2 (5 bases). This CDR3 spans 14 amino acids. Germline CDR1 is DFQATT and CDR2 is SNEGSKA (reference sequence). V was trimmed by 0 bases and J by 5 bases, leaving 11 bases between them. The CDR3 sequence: CSAREVGANNEQFF. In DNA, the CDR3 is TGCAGTGCTAGAGAGGTGGGAGCTAACAATGAGCAGTTCTTC.